The clone carrying this T cell receptor beta chain was found a few times. Its antigen remains unknown. V lost 5 bases to trimming and J lost 8 bases; unmatched junction nucleotides: 5. Germline-derived CDR1 and CDR2 are MNHEY and SMNVEV (reference sequence). CDR3 size: 13 residues. Study findings and constraints: Tumor Tregs overlapped most with tumor, then blood, naive CD4+ cells.

Full-length variable regions came from constant-region reverse primers plus semi-nested Nested Universal Primer A PCR. Each CDR3 protein is one row after TCRdb ran MiXCR on the 5' RACE reads. The data hold approximately 41,000 distinct CDR3 sequences, with over 25% observed a single time. The sequencing input was memory CD4+ T cells sorted from a lymph node. Regarding subset: memory CD4+ T cells, CD4+CD45RO+CD25-. This sequence originates from a female donor with breast cancer. The chain has TRBV27 and TRBJ1-1; the match to TRBD1 covers 10 bases. CDR3 bases: TGTGCCAGCAGTAAGGTGACAGGGGGCGAAGCTTTCTTT. This gives the protein CASSKVTGGEAFF.